This T cell receptor beta chain came from a study of T cell responses to AZD1222 COVID-19 vaccine. The assay was immunoSEQ multiplex PCR, and TCRdb's table has in-frame clones only and misses some. The repertoire includes tens of thousands of clones, about 89% of them detected once, and about 28% sits in the top ten. This clone was seen more than once but under ten times. The TCR comes from an adult who received the AZD1222 COVID-19 vaccine. The material was peripheral blood, obtained 28 days after the second AZD1222 dose.

For the CDR3, the DNA is TGTGCCAGCAGCACTCCCACGAGAGGTGGGACTGAAGCTTTCTTT. Its protein is CASSTPTRGGTEAFF. The V and J genes are TRBV6-4 and TRBJ1-1; D gene ambiguous. V shed 6 bases and J shed 5 bases, with 19 bases lying between them. CDR1 is MRHNA and CDR2 is SNTAGT in the germline V gene. The CDR3 is made up of 15 amino acids.